This T cell receptor (beta chain) was identified in a study of blood T cell repertoires in COVID-19. In the original analysis: From reference gene primer amplification, estimates of nucleated cell counts were derived. Clones were read by immunoSEQ multiplex PCR, and TCRdb kept only the in-frame ones, dropping some. V, J and clone size are taken as reported in that table, and D and trimming were inferred from the DNA itself. The sample has hundreds of thousands of clones; more than 75% are singletons. The receptor comes from a woman aged 55-70 years in a cohort exposed to, infected with or recovered from COVID-19 (not recorded which). Sequencing was carried out using PBMCs or T cells enriched from blood (not recorded which).

This CDR3 is CAWSVVGVFNQPQHF. CDR3 nucleotides: TGTGCCTGGAGTGTAGTCGGGGTCTTTAATCAGCCCCAGCATTTT. This chain links TRBV30 with TRBJ1-5; unclear D gene. Germline CDR1 is GTSNPN and CDR2 is SVGIG (reference sequence). V lost 0 bases and J 4 bases, leaving 13 bases between the germline ends. CDR3 length: 15 residues.